This T cell receptor beta chain comes out of a study of shared clonotypes between healthy human individuals. The repertoire was sequenced with immunoSEQ multiplex PCR; TCRdb's copy has only in-frame clones and lacks some. The top ten clones hold about 0.37% of a sample with 2 million to 2.5 million clones, 90% to 95% of them seen once. Deletions cut 3 bases from V and 0 bases from J, with 11 bases between. CDR1 is ENHRY and CDR2 is SYGVKD in the germline V gene. The CDR3 has 15 amino acids. The origin of this receptor is a man younger than 35 in good health. Some clones in this sample may be carry-over from other donors' samples. Material: naive CD4+ T cells from PBMCs. Noted subset: CD45RA+ positively selected. The genes are TRBV10-3 and TRBJ1-1; D gene ambiguous. CDR3 protein: CAISEGQTVNTEAFF. DNA for the CDR3: TGTGCCATCAGTGAAGGGCAGACCGTGAACACTGAAGCTTTCTTT.